This is a list of T cell receptor beta chains from one sample in a study of tumor-infiltrating lymphocytes in localized non-small cell lung cancer. TCRdb's copy holds only in-frame clones and misses some; the assay was immunoSEQ multiplex PCR. Of roughly 10,000 clones in the sample, around four fifths were seen once. The sample taken for sequencing was uninvolved lung tissue not adjacent to the tumor. These receptors originate from a human donor with non-small cell lung cancer. CDR3s include the opening cysteine and the closing phenylalanine or tryptophan. D genes are given only for firm matches. Expanded clones are given a class, and other clones once, few, many or no size at all.

length	J	size	V	D	DNA	CDR3
15	TRBJ1-1	few	TRBV6-1	NA	TGTGCCAGCCTCAGCGTAACAGGTGGCAACACTGAAGCTTTCTTT	CASLSVTGGNTEAFF
13	TRBJ1-1	NA	TRBV10-3	TRBD1	TGTGCCATCAGTAATACAGGGGGCGTTGAAGCTTTCTTT	CAISNTGGVEAFF
12	TRBJ2-1	few	TRBV15	NA	TGTGCCACCAGAAATAACGAGATTGAGCAGTTCTTC	CATRNNEIEQFF
15	TRBJ1-1	NA	TRBV6-5	NA	TGTGCCAGCAGTTACACCCCGGATGGGCCGGCTGAAGCTTTCTTT	CASSYTPDGPAEAFF
11	TRBJ2-5	NA	TRBV29-1	NA	TGCAGTACAGTGTACCAAGAGACCCAGTACTTC	CSTVYQETQYF
13	TRBJ1-1	NA	TRBV27	NA	TGTGCCAGCAGTTTCAGCAGGGGCACTGAAGCTTTCTTT	CASSFSRGTEAFF
15	TRBJ2-2	NA	TRBV2	TRBD1	TGTGCCAGTTCTGGGACAGGGAGATTGATCGGGGAGCTGTTTTTT	CASSGTGRLIGELFF
13	TRBJ1-4	NA	TRBV5-4	NA	TGTGCCAGCAGCGACTGGACGGCCGAGGAACTGTTTTTT	CASSDWTAEELFF
12	TRBJ2-3	once	TRBV7-2	NA	TGTGCCAGCAGCCCTTTTCGGGATACGCAGTATTTT	CASSPFRDTQYF
13	TRBJ2-3	few	TRBV2	NA	TGTGCCAGCAGAGCAGGACTTAGGGATACGCAGTATTTT	CASRAGLRDTQYF
15	TRBJ2-7	NA	TRBV7-2	NA	TGTGCCAGCAGCACGACGTTGCCCCGCGGGTACGAGCAGTACTTC	CASSTTLPRGYEQYF
18	TRBJ2-4	NA	TRBV27	NA	TGTGCCAGCAGTTTATCGAGGTGGGGCAGGGGAACCAAAAACATTCAGTACTTC	CASSLSRWGRGTKNIQYF
16	TRBJ1-2	NA	TRBV15	NA	TGTGCCACCAGCAACCCGGACGGGGGGCATGTCTATGGCTACACCTTC	CATSNPDGGHVYGYTF
15	TRBJ2-6	NA	TRBV2	NA	TGTGCCAGCAGCGTCCAGGGAACCGGGGCCAACGTCCTGACTTTC	CASSVQGTGANVLTF
12	TRBJ2-7	NA	TRBV7-2	NA	TGTGCCAGCAGCTTAGGGGCGGACGAGCAGTACTTC	CASSLGADEQYF
15	TRBJ2-5	once	TRBV5-4	TRBD2	TGTGCCAGCAGCTTGCCTAGCGGGGGGCAAGAGACCCAGTACTTC	CASSLPSGGQETQYF
13	TRBJ1-5	NA	TRBV30	NA	TGTGCCTGGAGTAGACTCCCCCATCAGCCCCAGCATTTT	CAWSRLPHQPQHF
15	TRBJ2-1	once	TRBV5-1	TRBD2	TGCGCCAGCAGCCTGGGACTAGCGGGGGACAATGAGCAGTTCTTC	CASSLGLAGDNEQFF
15	TRBJ1-1	once	TRBV6-1	NA	TGTGCCAGCAAGGGTAATTCAGGTGTTGGAACTGAAGCTTTCTTT	CASKGNSGVGTEAFF
16	TRBJ1-1	few	TRBV2	TRBD1	TGTGCCGTCCACTCGGGACAGGGGACTATGAACACTGAAGCTTTCTTT	CAVHSGQGTMNTEAFF
15	TRBJ2-5	NA	TRBV10-3	TRBD2	TGTGCCATCAGTGAGGCGGCTAGCGGGCAAGAGACCCAGTACTTC	CAISEAASGQETQYF
14	TRBJ1-1	NA	TRBV7-7	TRBD1	TGTGCCAGCAGCTCTGGGACAGTGAACACTGAAGCTTTCTTT	CASSSGTVNTEAFF
12	TRBJ1-5	NA	TRBV30	TRBD1	TGTGCCTATGACAGGGCTGGCCAGCCCCAGCATTTT	CAYDRAGQPQHF
16	TRBJ2-4	NA	TRBV7-2	NA	TGTGCCAGCAGCTTTTTTCTATCAGGGATCAAAAACATTCAGTACTTC	CASSFFLSGIKNIQYF